These 9 T cell receptor beta chains originate from one sample sequenced in a study of cytomegalovirus exposure and HLA in healthy donors. The study ran its PCR with 60 Vbeta and 13 Jbeta primers. The protocol was immunoSEQ multiplex PCR, while the TCRdb copy is restricted to in-frame clones and leaves out a portion. The sample lists some 190,000 clones; about 81% were seen once. The sample consisted of PBMCs. These receptors were taken from a young man in good health and CMV-seronegative.

V usage is TRBV7-2 and J usage is TRBJ1-2, with D unresolved. The length of the CDR3 is 16 residues. Germline assignment: CDR1 SGHTA and CDR2 FQGNSA. V lost 3 bases and J 4 bases, leaving 18 bases between the germline ends. DNA for the CDR3: TGTGCCAGCAGCTTCCCAAGCCCGGGAGGACGCTATGGCTACACCTTC. Amino acids: CASSFPSPGGRYGYTF.

This chain links TRBV4-2 with TRBJ2-1; TRBD1 is a possible D gene (6 bases). Germline V lookup: CDR1 LGHNA, CDR2 YNFKEQ. The ends were cut back, 3 bases at V and 0 bases at J, with 12 bases in the middle. CDR3 length: 16 amino acids. CDR3 bases: TGTGCCAGCAGCCACGAAACAGGGAGCTCCTACAATGAGCAGTTCTTC. Translation gives CASSHETGSSYNEQFF.

The chain combines TRBV5-1 with TRBJ2-7, with D perhaps matching TRBD2 (5 bases). Trimming took 0 bases from V and 5 from J, leaving 18 bases between them. The CDR3 extends over 16 amino acids. Germline lookup yields CDR1 SGHRS and CDR2 YFSETQ. The CDR3, as DNA: TGCGCCAGCAGCTTGGGGATTAGCGCTGGCCAAGACGAGCAGTACTTC. It yields the protein CASSLGISAGQDEQYF.

J is TRBJ2-2 and V is TRBV6-5, with 9 bases identical to TRBD2. The CDR3 length is 15 residues. The germline V gene encodes CDR1 MNHEY and CDR2 SVGAGI. The V gene end was trimmed by 6 bases and the J gene end by 9 bases; junction bases not matched to a gene: 11. This CDR3 is CASRPAGGAGWELFF. Written as DNA, the CDR3 is TGTGCCAGCAGGCCCGCGGGGGGGGCAGGGTGGGAGCTGTTTTTT.

This chain joins TRBV6-6 and TRBJ2-7; 8 nucleotides align to TRBD1. Looked up from germline, CDR1 is MNHNY and CDR2 is SVGAGI (reference sequence). J was trimmed by 6 bases and V by 1 base; bases with no gene match: 2. This CDR3 is built from 13 residues. The chain's CDR3 is CASSYYRGAEQYF. For the CDR3, the DNA is TGTGCCAGCAGTTACTACAGGGGGGCCGAGCAGTACTTC.

CDR3 nucleotide sequence: TGTGCCAGCAGCTTAACAGCTTCCGAGCAGTACTTC. Protein: CASSLTASEQYF. The chain has TRBV13 and TRBJ2-5; D gene uncertain. The J call is uncertain, as TRBJ2-7 better fits the DNA end. Germline V lookup: CDR1 PRHDT, CDR2 FYEKMQ (reference sequence). CDR3 length: 12 residues.

This sequence joins TRBV7-2 and TRBJ1-2; D not resolved. This CDR3 has 12 residues. Trimming stripped 5 bases from V and 0 bases from J, with 4 bases between. CDR1 is SGHTA and CDR2 is FQGNSA in the germline V gene. For the CDR3, the DNA is TGTGCCAGCAGCCTCTCTAACTATGGCTACACCTTC. It encodes CASSLSNYGYTF.

The chain carries TRBV13 and TRBJ1-1; 7 bases fit TRBD1. The germline V gene has CDR1 PRHDT and CDR2 FYEKMQ (reference sequence). The V and J ends lost 5 bases and 0 bases, in that order; junction bases with no gene match: 6. This CDR3 has 15 amino acids. The CDR3 coding sequence is TGTGCCAGCAGCCCACGGGACAGTCTGAACACTGAAGCTTTCTTT. Its protein product is CASSPRDSLNTEAFF.

The V call is TRBV11-3, the J call TRBJ2-7, with D unclear. The CDR3 is 15 amino acids. V was clipped by 0 bases and J by 2 bases, with 11 bases between them. Per germline, CDR1 SGHNT and CDR2 YENEEA. Written as DNA, the CDR3 is TGTGCCAGCAGCTTAGATGCCTTAAGAGCCTACGAGCAGTACTTC. Its translation: CASSLDALRAYEQYF.